The next 13 T cell receptor beta chains were all read from a single sample in a study of cytotoxic CD8 clonotypes in ibrutinib-treated CLL. Sequencing used immunoSEQ multiplex PCR; TCRdb keeps in-frame clones, though not all of them. There are 250,000 or so clones in the sample; roughly 74% occur only once, and 15% lies in the top ten. The sequenced sample was PBMCs, obtained after 24 months of ibrutinib treatment. All receptors derive from a human donor with chronic lymphocytic leukemia.

This clone has a single count. The chain is built from TRBV6-5 and TRBJ2-2; tentative D call: TRBD2 (5 bases). Germline CDR1 MNHEY, CDR2 SVGAGI. The CDR3 runs to 14 residues. V gave up 5 bases and J gave up 4 bases, with 11 bases separating them. CDR3 region: CASSPEGRTGELFF. Here the CDR3 DNA reads TGTGCCAGCAGTCCAGAGGGCCGCACCGGGGAGCTGTTTTTT.

The J gene is TRBJ2-3, the V gene TRBV29-1; TRBD2 is a possible D gene (6 bases). Germline V gives CDR1 SQVTM, CDR2 ANQGSEA. V lost 2 bases to trimming and J lost 11 bases, with 17 bases between them. The CDR3 is made up of 13 amino acids. The CDR3: CSVEWLDLRGQYF. The CDR3 DNA reads as TGCAGCGTTGAATGGTTGGACCTGCGGGGGCAGTATTTT.

Concerning this clone itself: This CDR3 is also generated by other DNA sequences in the sample. This sequence joins TRBV29-1 and TRBJ1-1, with TRBD1 matching 9 bases. Germline CDR1 SQVTM, CDR2 ANQGSEA. This CDR3 comprises 13 residues. The trim removed 6 bases at V and 1 base at J, leaving 3 bases unmatched. The CDR3 here is CSVAGQGNTEAFF. The CDR3 DNA follows: TGCAGCGTGGCGGGACAGGGGAACACTGAAGCTTTCTTT.

This clone was detected only a few times. V and J are TRBV5-1 and TRBJ2-6; D is ambiguous. This CDR3 contains 13 residues. Germline CDR1 SGHRS, CDR2 YFSETQ. V was shortened by 5 bases and J by 1 base, with 4 bases between the two germline ends. CDR3: CASRGSGANVLTF. In nucleotides, the CDR3 is TGCGCCAGCAGGGGTTCTGGGGCCAACGTCCTGACTTTC.

CDR3 nucleotide sequence: TGTGCCAGCAGGTTGGGAGTGGGCAATCAGCCCCAGCATTTT. This codes for CASRLGVGNQPQHF. V and J are TRBV28 and TRBJ1-5; D is unclear. The CDR3 runs to 14 residues. V dropped 6 bases and J dropped 2 bases, with 11 bases sitting between them. The germline gives CDR1 MDHEN, CDR2 SYDVKM.

The rearrangement uses TRBV6-5 and TRBJ2-4; a possible D gene is TRBD2 (6 bases). The CDR3 length is 13 residues. Germline V gene sequence: CDR1 MNHEY, CDR2 SVGAGI. Trimming pared 2 bases from V and 13 bases from J, leaving 15 bases between. The CDR3 coding sequence is TGTGCCAGCAGTTACAGGGGAACTAGCCTACAGTACTTC. Translated: CASSYRGTSLQYF.

V gene TRBV19 combines with J gene TRBJ2-3; the D is unclear. This CDR3 has 15 residues. V lost 5 bases to trimming and J lost 0 bases, with 12 bases between them. CDR1 and CDR2 (germline): LNHDA, SQIVND (reference sequence). CDR3 loop: CASSSRYSSTDTQYF. The CDR3 region has the DNA TGTGCCAGTAGTTCTCGCTACAGTAGCACAGATACGCAGTATTTT. The whole variable domain, filled in from reference TRBV19 and TRBJ2-3, reads DGGITQSPKYLFRKEGQNVTLSCEQNLNHDAMYWYRQDPGQGLRLIYYSQIVNDFQKGDIAEGYSVSREKKESFPLTVTSAQKNPTAFYLCASSSRYSSTDTQYFGPGTRLTVL.

The rearrangement joins TRBV7-2 to TRBJ1-2; 9 bases match TRBD1. Unmatched junction bases numbered 5, after V lost 4 bases and J lost 2 bases. This CDR3 comprises 15 residues. The germline V gene encodes CDR1 SGHTA and CDR2 FQGNSA. CDR3 sequence (DNA): TGTGCCAGCAGCTCGAACAGGGGGCGAAACTATGGCTACACCTTC. Amino acids: CASSSNRGRNYGYTF.

This chain connects TRBV7-2 to TRBJ1-5; tentative D call: TRBD1 (6 bases). The germline V and J ends were trimmed by 5 bases and 0 bases, with 14 bases remaining between them. The germline V gene has CDR1 SGHTA and CDR2 FQGNSA. The CDR3 has 16 residues. This CDR3 is CASSPGAANSNQPQHF. The DNA of the CDR3 is TGTGCCAGCAGCCCAGGGGCAGCTAATAGCAATCAGCCCCAGCATTTT. Looking up the rest from reference TRBV7-2 and TRBJ1-5 gives the full variable domain: GAGVSQSPSNKVTEKGKDVELRCDPISGHTALYWYRQSLGQGLEFLIYFQGNSAPDKSGLPSDRFSAERTGGSVSTLTIQRTQQEDSAVYLCASSPGAANSNQPQHFGDGTRLSIL.

CDR3 DNA: TGTGCCAGCTCACCATTGAGCGGGAGATCCAACAATGAGCAGTTCTTC. Its protein is CASSPLSGRSNNEQFF. The V gene is TRBV18, the J gene TRBJ2-1, with TRBD2 identical over 8 bases. The CDR3 totals 16 residues. Germline CDR1 and CDR2: KGHSH and LQKENI. Germline trimming cut 2 bases from V and 5 bases from J; bases unmatched to any gene: 8.

V is TRBV4-1 and J is TRBJ2-2, with D uncertain. V was cut by 1 base and J by 4 bases, with 13 bases left in between. This CDR3 has 16 amino acids. Germline V gives CDR1 MGHRA, CDR2 YSYEKL. CDR3: CASSQGLSQRTGELFF. The CDR3 region has the DNA TGCGCCAGCAGCCAAGGCCTCAGCCAGCGCACCGGGGAGCTGTTTTTT.

The DNA of the CDR3 is TGTGCCAGCTCACCCTCGACAGGGGGCCCTTCCCAAGAGACCCAGTACTTC. Its protein is CASSPSTGGPSQETQYF. The chain has TRBV18 and TRBJ2-5; TRBD1 matches 10 bases. Losses at the gene ends were 3 bases for V and 1 base for J; bases not matched to a gene: 8. Germline V CDR1 and CDR2: KGHSH, LQKENI. The CDR3 is 17 amino acids.

The V call is TRBV4-2, the J call TRBJ1-4, with 8 bases that match TRBD1. CDR1 and CDR2 from the germline V gene are LGHNA and YNFKEQ. With 1 base clipped from V and 10 bases from J, the junction kept 11 bases outside the gene matches. CDR3 size: 16 residues. The CDR3: CASSQATEQGGGKLFF. In DNA, the CDR3 is TGTGCCAGCAGCCAAGCGACGGAACAGGGGGGGGGAAAACTGTTTTTT.